This T cell receptor beta chain derives from a study of blood T cell repertoires in COVID-19. Sequencing was performed with immunoSEQ multiplex PCR; in TCRdb, only in-frame clones are kept and a portion is missing. The data contain 85,000 to 120,000 clones, about 85% of them singletons. After removal of 3 bases from V and 3 bases from J, the junction contained 5 bases not matched to a gene. CDR3 length equals 14 residues. Germline-derived CDR1 and CDR2 are MNHEY and SVGAGI. This clonotype was sampled from a woman in her forties or fifties with COVID-19, enrolled during active disease. The chain recombines TRBV6-5 with TRBJ2-7; 7 bases fit TRBD2. Sequencing was carried out using peripheral blood. CDR3 amino acids: CASSYSREGYEQYF. Here the CDR3 DNA reads TGTGCCAGCAGTTATTCAAGGGAGGGCTACGAGCAGTACTTC.